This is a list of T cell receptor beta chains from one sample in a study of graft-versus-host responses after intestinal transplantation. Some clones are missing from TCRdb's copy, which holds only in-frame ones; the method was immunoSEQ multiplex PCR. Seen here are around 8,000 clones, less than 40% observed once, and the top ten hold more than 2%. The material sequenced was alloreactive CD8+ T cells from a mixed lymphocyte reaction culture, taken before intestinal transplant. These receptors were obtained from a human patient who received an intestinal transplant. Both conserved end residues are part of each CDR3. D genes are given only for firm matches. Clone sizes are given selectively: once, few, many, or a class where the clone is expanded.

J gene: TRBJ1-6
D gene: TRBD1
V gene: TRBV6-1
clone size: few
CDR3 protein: CASSEWAGGAGSPLHF
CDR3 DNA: TGTGCCAGCAGTGAATGGGCAGGGGGCGCGGGATCACCCCTCCACTTT

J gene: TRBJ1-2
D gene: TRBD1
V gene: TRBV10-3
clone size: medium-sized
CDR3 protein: CATSYRGWGYTF
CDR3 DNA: TGTGCCACCTCCTACAGGGGTTGGGGCTACACCTTC

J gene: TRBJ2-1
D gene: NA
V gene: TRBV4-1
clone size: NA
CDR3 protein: CASSQPRLDKFF
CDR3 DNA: TGCGCCAGCAGCCAACCGAGACTAGATAAGTTCTTC

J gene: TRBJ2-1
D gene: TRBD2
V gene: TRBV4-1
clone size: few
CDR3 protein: CASSQVLAGAYNEQFF
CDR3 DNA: TGCGCCAGCAGCCAAGTACTAGCGGGAGCCTACAATGAGCAGTTCTTC

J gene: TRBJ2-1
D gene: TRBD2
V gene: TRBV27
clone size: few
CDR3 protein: CASSLSQTSGIRDEQFF
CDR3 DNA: TGTGCCAGCAGTTTATCGCAGACTAGCGGGATTCGCGATGAGCAGTTCTTC

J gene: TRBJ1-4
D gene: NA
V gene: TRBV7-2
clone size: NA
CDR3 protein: CASTSAGGHRMVEKLFF
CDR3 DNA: TGTGCCAGCACCTCGGCGGGGGGCCATCGTATGGTTGAAAAACTGTTTTTT

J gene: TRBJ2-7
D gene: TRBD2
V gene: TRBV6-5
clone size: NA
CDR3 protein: CASRVSAGGYEQYF
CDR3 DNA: TGTGCCAGTCGTGTTTCGGCGGGGGGTTACGAGCAGTACTTC

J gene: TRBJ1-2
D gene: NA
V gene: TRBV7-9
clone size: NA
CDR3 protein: CASRADSFYGYTF
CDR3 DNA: TGTGCCAGCAGGGCGGACAGTTTCTATGGCTACACCTTC

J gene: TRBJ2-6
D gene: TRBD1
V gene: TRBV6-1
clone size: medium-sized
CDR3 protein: CASSARGTPISGANVLTF
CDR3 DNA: TGTGCCAGCAGTGCCAGGGGGACGCCGATATCTGGGGCCAACGTCCTGACTTTC

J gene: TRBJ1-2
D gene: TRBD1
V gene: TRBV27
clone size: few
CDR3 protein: CASSFSAGGYGYTF
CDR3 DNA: TGTGCCAGCAGTTTTTCGGCAGGGGGCTATGGCTACACCTTC

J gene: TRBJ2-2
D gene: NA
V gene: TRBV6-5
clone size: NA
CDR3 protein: CASSYVGGGTGELFF
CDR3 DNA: TGTGCCAGCAGTTACGTCGGGGGTGGTACCGGGGAGCTGTTTTTT

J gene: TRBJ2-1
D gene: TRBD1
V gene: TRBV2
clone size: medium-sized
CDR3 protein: CASRRGQGAYNEQFF
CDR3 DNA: TGTGCCAGCAGGAGGGGACAGGGGGCCTACAATGAGCAGTTCTTC

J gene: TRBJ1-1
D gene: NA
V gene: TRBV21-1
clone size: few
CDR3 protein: CASSKKKEAGADTEAFF
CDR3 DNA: TGTGCCAGCAGCAAAAAGAAGGAAGCAGGGGCGGACACTGAAGCTTTCTTT

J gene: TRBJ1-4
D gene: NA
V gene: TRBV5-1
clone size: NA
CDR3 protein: CASKGRGYARKLFF
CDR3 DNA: TGCGCCAGCAAAGGGCGAGGGTATGCCAGAAAACTGTTTTTT

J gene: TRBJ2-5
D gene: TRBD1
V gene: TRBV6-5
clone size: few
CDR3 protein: CASSYRGRWETQYF
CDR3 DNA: TGTGCCAGCAGCTACAGGGGGCGATGGGAGACCCAGTACTTC

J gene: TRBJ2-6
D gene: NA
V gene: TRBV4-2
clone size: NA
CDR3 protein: CASSQENSGASGANVLTF
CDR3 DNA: TGTGCCAGCAGCCAAGAGAACAGCGGCGCCTCTGGGGCCAACGTCCTGACTTTC

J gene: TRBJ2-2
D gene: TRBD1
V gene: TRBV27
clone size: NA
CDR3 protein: CASSTGTGHGELFF
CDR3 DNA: TGTGCCAGCAGTACCGGGACAGGGCACGGGGAGCTGTTTTTT

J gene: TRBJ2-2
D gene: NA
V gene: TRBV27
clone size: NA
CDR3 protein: CASSSLYTGELFF
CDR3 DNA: TGTGCCAGCAGTTCACTGTACACCGGGGAGCTGTTTTTT

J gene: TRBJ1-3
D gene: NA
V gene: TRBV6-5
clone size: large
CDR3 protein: CASSHGETWGNTIYF
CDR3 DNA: TGTGCCAGCAGTCACGGGGAAACGTGGGGAAACACCATATATTTT

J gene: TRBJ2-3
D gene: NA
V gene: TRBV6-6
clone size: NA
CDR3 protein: CASSSHTGNLNTQYF
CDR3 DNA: TGTGCCAGCAGTAGCCACACCGGGAACTTAAATACGCAGTATTTT